Presented here are 30 T cell receptor beta chains from one specimen sequenced in a study of blood T cells in healthy people across ages. Sample-barcoded 5' priming and a J-beta primer mix drove a second PCR of 7 to 11 cycles. TCRdb itself ran the 5' RACE reads through MiXCR, one entry per CDR3 protein. The table lists about 1.7 million distinct CDR3 sequences, 28% of them singletons, with 7% to 9% in the top ten. Specimen: blood. The receptors come from a woman in her 30s in good health.

This chain joins TRBV18 and TRBJ2-3; 7 bases are a match to TRBD1. Trimming cost V 3 bases and J 4 bases; bases outside gene matches: 4. The CDR3 has 14 residues. Germline V gene lookup returns CDR1 KGHSH and CDR2 LQKENI. The CDR3 spells CASSPLGTADTQYF. Written as DNA, the CDR3 is TGTGCCAGCTCACCGCTAGGGACAGCAGATACGCAGTATTTT.

This clonotype was counted between two and nine times. The chain combines TRBV12-3 or TRBV12-4 with TRBJ1-1; D is perhaps TRBD1 (6 bases). V was pared by 6 bases and J by 8 bases, with 13 bases between. This CDR3 is 12 amino acids long. CDR3 nucleotide sequence: TGTGCCAGCAGAAATGGACAGACCGAAGCTTTCTTT. Translating gives CASRNGQTEAFF.

The V gene is TRBV6-6, the J gene TRBJ2-7; a weak D match, TRBD1 (6 bases). The V end was cut by 7 bases, the J end by 2 bases, with 18 bases between. This CDR3 contains 15 residues. Germline V gene sequence: CDR1 MNHNY, CDR2 SVGAGI (reference sequence). CDR3 nucleotide sequence: TGTGCCAGCATCTTAAACCGGGACATTACCTACGAGCAGTACTTC. Encoded protein: CASILNRDITYEQYF.

The rearrangement links TRBV7-7 to TRBJ1-6; the D is unclear. Germline values: CDR1 SSHAT, CDR2 FNYEAQ (reference sequence). Trimming cost V 6 bases and J 9 bases, with 12 bases left between them. This CDR3 is built from 13 residues. This CDR3 is CASSPGATSPLHF. The CDR3 DNA follows: TGTGCCAGCAGTCCGGGCGCGACTTCACCCCTCCACTTT.

This clonotype has just a few counts. The gene calls are TRBV5-5 and TRBJ1-2; no firm D call. Germline CDR1 SGHKS, CDR2 YYEKEE (reference sequence). V was clipped by 4 bases and J by 8 bases, with 21 bases between them. The CDR3 spans 15 residues. The CDR3 sequence: CASSQELGRPGGYTF. CDR3 DNA sequence: TGTGCCAGCAGCCAAGAACTAGGACGTCCCGGAGGCTACACCTTC. The complete variable domain, with remaining parts taken from reference TRBV5-5 and TRBJ1-2, reads DAGVTQSPTHLIKTRGQQVTLRCSPISGHKSVSWYQQVLGQGPQFIFQYYEKEERGRGNFPDRFSARQFPNYSSELNVNALLLGDSALYLCASSQELGRPGGYTFGSGTRLTVV.

Many counts were recorded for this clonotype. The rearrangement joins TRBV29-1 to TRBJ2-5; 7 bases line up with TRBD1. This CDR3 is built from 12 residues. Germline V lookup: CDR1 SQVTM, CDR2 ANQGSEA. V trimming: 4 bases; J trimming: 2 bases; junction bases outside the gene matches: 1. The CDR3 here is CSVGGQQETQYF. Written as DNA, the CDR3 is TGCAGCGTTGGGGGACAGCAAGAGACCCAGTACTTC. Full variable domain (missing parts from reference TRBV29-1 and TRBJ2-5): SAVISQKPSRDICQRGTSLTIQCQVDSQVTMMFWYRQQPGQSLTLIATANQGSEATYESGFVIDKFPISRPNLTFSTLTVSNMSPEDSSIYLCSVGGQQETQYFGPGTRLLVL.

This clonotype has a handful of counts. The chain carries TRBV5-1 and TRBJ2-4; no clear D. This CDR3 is built from 14 residues. CDR1 is SGHRS and CDR2 is YFSETQ in the germline V gene. The V gene lost 2 bases and the J gene lost 4 bases, with 10 bases spanning the gap. CDR3 in amino acids: CASSFDGSKNIQYF. The CDR3, as DNA: TGCGCCAGCAGCTTTGACGGGTCAAAAAACATTCAGTACTTC.

This clonotype occurred a few times. The gene calls are TRBV4-3 and TRBJ2-1, with TRBD2 matching 11 bases. In germline, CDR1 is LGHNA, CDR2 YSLEER. The CDR3 covers 18 residues. The V and J ends lost 1 base and 9 bases, in that order; junction bases with no gene match: 14. CDR3 bases: TGCGCCAGCAGCCAAGTCCCCCTAGCGGGAGGCCAGGGGATTGAGCAGTTCTTC. Its translation: CASSQVPLAGGQGIEQFF.

The chain recombines TRBV7-9 with TRBJ1-1, with 7 bases that match TRBD1. Germline V gene data show CDR1 as SEHNR and CDR2 as FQNEAQ (reference sequence). Germline trimming cut 5 bases from V and 0 bases from J; bases unmatched to any gene: 9. The CDR3 has 16 amino acids. The CDR3 sequence is CASSAGQAGMNTEAFF. The CDR3 DNA follows: TGTGCCAGCAGCGCCGGACAGGCAGGGATGAACACTGAAGCTTTCTTT.

This clonotype was counted only a few times. The chain uses TRBV4-1 and TRBJ2-1; perhaps TRBD2 as D (5 bases). The germline V gene encodes CDR1 MGHRA and CDR2 YSYEKL. CDR3 length equals 15 residues. V lost 0 bases and J 9 bases, leaving 15 bases between the germline ends. The CDR3 spells CASSQDERRVTEQFF. The CDR3 bases are TGCGCCAGCAGCCAAGATGAGAGGCGGGTGACTGAGCAGTTCTTC.

For this clonotype: One end of the junction fails to match germline, which may point to a read error. J is TRBJ2-3 and V is TRBV7-2; tentatively, D is TRBD2 (5 bases). Per germline, CDR1 SGHTA and CDR2 FQGNSA. This CDR3 is built from 14 residues. The CDR3 nucleotides read TGTTCCAGCAGCCCCCCCGACGAGGGAGATACGCAGTATTTT. The encoded protein is CSSSPPDEGDTQYF.

This clonotype was picked up a small number of times. V gene TRBV5-1 combines with J gene TRBJ2-3; 16 bases are a match to TRBD2. V shed 3 bases and J 4 bases; nucleotides not matched to a gene: 2. CDR3 length: 16 amino acids. CDR1 and CDR2 (germline): SGHRS, YFSETQ. The CDR3 spells CASSWGTSGGADTQYF. CDR3 nucleotide sequence: TGCGCCAGCAGCTGGGGGACTAGCGGGGGGGCAGATACGCAGTATTTT. Together with reference TRBV5-1 and TRBJ2-3, the CDR3 gives the full variable domain: KAGVTQTPRYLIKTRGQQVTLSCSPISGHRSVSWYQQTPGQGLQFLFEYFSETQRNKGNFPGRFSGRQFSNSRSEMNVSTLELGDSALYLCASSWGTSGGADTQYFGPGTRLTVL.

The V call is TRBV29-1, the J call TRBJ1-2; D is uncertain. Trimming took off 3 bases at V and 4 bases at J, with 9 bases between the two ends. This CDR3 has 12 residues. The V gene's germline CDR1 is SQVTM and CDR2 ANQGSEA. The CDR3 bases are TGCAGCGTTGAGCCACGAATCTATGGCTACACCTTC. This sequence encodes CSVEPRIYGYTF.

The rearrangement joins TRBV11-2 to TRBJ2-3; D gene uncertain. Germline-derived CDR1 and CDR2 are SGHAT and FQNNGV. The CDR3 is 15 residues long. V lost 5 bases and J lost 4, with 16 bases in between. CDR3 sequence: CASSPLGSVPDTQYF. The CDR3 coding sequence is TGTGCCAGCAGCCCCCTGGGGTCGGTTCCAGATACGCAGTATTTT.

The rearrangement uses TRBV6-2 or TRBV6-3 and TRBJ1-5; D is undetermined. Trimming left V 0 bases short and J 1 base short, with 7 bases between. Germline CDR1 and CDR2: MNHEY and SVGEGT. There are 15 residues in the CDR3. The CDR3 DNA sequence: TGTGCCAGCAGTTACTCGATTCGGAGCAATCAGCCCCAGCATTTT. It yields the protein CASSYSIRSNQPQHF.

This clonotype occurred a few times. The V call is TRBV29-1, the J call TRBJ2-1; the match to TRBD2 covers 10 bases. CDR1 and CDR2 from the germline V gene are SQVTM and ANQGSEA. The V and J ends lost 7 bases and 3 bases, in that order; junction bases with no gene match: 6. The CDR3 is made up of 14 amino acids. The CDR3 nucleotides read TGCAGCGACTCTAGCGGGGGACACTACAATGAGCAGTTCTTC. This codes for CSDSSGGHYNEQFF.

This clonotype was recorded only once. The V call is TRBV5-5, the J call TRBJ1-1; a possible D gene is TRBD1 (6 bases). Per germline, CDR1 SGHKS and CDR2 YYEKEE (reference sequence). V was pared by 4 bases and J by 4 bases, with 17 bases between. The CDR3 length is 15 residues. CDR3 residues: CASSLIQGEATEAFF. DNA of the CDR3: TGTGCCAGCAGCCTAATACAGGGCGAGGCCACTGAAGCTTTCTTT.

V and J are TRBV28 and TRBJ2-3; 7 bases align to TRBD1. Germline V gene sequence: CDR1 MDHEN, CDR2 SYDVKM. The CDR3 runs to 16 residues. With V trimmed by 6 bases and J by 0 bases, 9 bases remained unmatched. CDR3 sequence: CASREGAELSTDTQYF. The CDR3, as DNA: TGTGCCAGCAGAGAGGGGGCGGAATTGAGCACAGATACGCAGTATTTT.

The chain couples TRBV6-5 to TRBJ1-2; 8 nucleotides align to TRBD1. V trimming: 0 bases; J trimming: 4 bases; junction bases outside the gene matches: 22. The germline V gene has CDR1 MNHEY and CDR2 SVGAGI. CDR3 length equals 21 residues. CDR3 loop: CASSYSGAGIRGGQGGYGYTF. The CDR3 DNA sequence: TGTGCCAGCAGTTACTCGGGGGCGGGAATTAGAGGAGGACAGGGAGGCTATGGCTACACCTTC.

The table lists this clonotype with a few counts. This sequence joins TRBV9 and TRBJ2-7; 9 bases line up with TRBD2. The CDR3 runs to 14 residues. V gave up 5 bases and J gave up 3 bases; unmatched junction bases: 6. CDR1 is SGDLS, CDR2 YYNGEE, per germline. Here the CDR3 reads CASSLAGDDYEQYF. In nucleotides, the CDR3 is TGTGCCAGCAGTTTAGCGGGGGACGACTACGAGCAGTACTTC.

The J gene is TRBJ2-7, the V gene TRBV7-2, with D tentatively TRBD2 (6 bases). V lost 5 bases, J lost 2 bases, and 13 bases lay in between. CDR3 length: 14 residues. Germline assignment: CDR1 SGHTA and CDR2 FQGNSA. The CDR3, as DNA: TGTGCCAGCAGCATGGGACTCCAGCCCTACGAGCAGTACTTC. This encodes CASSMGLQPYEQYF.

V is TRBV7-9 and J is TRBJ1-1, with D unresolved. Trimming cost V 5 bases and J 1 base, with 11 bases left between them. Germline V CDR1 and CDR2: SEHNR, FQNEAQ (reference sequence). This CDR3 is built from 14 residues. The CDR3 DNA reads TGTGCCAGCAGCCCAGTCGGGGAGAACACTGAAGCTTTCTTT. Amino acid sequence: CASSPVGENTEAFF. The whole variable domain, remainder taken from reference TRBV7-9 and TRBJ1-1, is DTGVSQNPRHKITKRGQNVTFRCDPISEHNRLYWYRQTLGQGPEFLTYFQNEAQLEKSRLLSDRFSAERPKGSFSTLEIQRTEQGDSAMYLCASSPVGENTEAFFGQGTRLTVV.

CDR3 DNA sequence: TGCAGTGCCCGAGGGCCCAGAAGGGATCAGCCCCAGCATTTT. Its protein product is CSARGPRRDQPQHF. V gene TRBV20-1 combines with J gene TRBJ1-5, with D unresolved. Germline V gene sequence: CDR1 DFQATT, CDR2 SNEGSKA (reference sequence). V was clipped by 6 bases and J by 5 bases, with 17 bases between them. There are 14 residues in the CDR3.

The J gene is TRBJ2-5, the V gene TRBV7-3; D may be TRBD1 or TRBD2 (5 bases each). The CDR3 sequence is 14 residues long. CDR1 SGHTA and CDR2 FQGTGA come from the germline V gene. Trimming removed 5 bases at V and 3 bases at J, with 13 bases between. The CDR3 nucleotides are TGTGCCAGCAGCCGGGACCCGCAAGAAGAGACCCAGTACTTC. Translation gives CASSRDPQEETQYF. The entire variable domain, with the rest obtained from reference TRBV7-3 and TRBJ2-5, is as follows: GAGVSQTPSNKVTEKGKYVELRCDPISGHTALYWYRQSLGQGPEFLIYFQGTGAADDSGLPNDRFFAVRPEGSVSTLKIQRTERGDSAVYLCASSRDPQEETQYFGPGTRLLVL.

This clonotype showed up just a few times. The rearrangement joins TRBV5-1 to TRBJ1-5, with TRBD1 identical over 8 bases. This CDR3 is 15 amino acids long. CDR1 is SGHRS and CDR2 is YFSETQ in the germline V gene. The ends lost 5 bases at V and 5 bases at J; junction bases unmatched: 9. CDR3 protein: CASRRDRNRDQPQHF. In nucleotides, the CDR3 is TGCGCCAGCAGGCGGGACAGGAATCGGGATCAGCCCCAGCATTTT.

This clonotype was recorded a few times. CDR3 in amino acids: CASSLESPGGWETQYF. DNA for the CDR3: TGTGCCAGCAGCTTAGAATCCCCAGGGGGGTGGGAGACCCAGTACTTC. The genes are TRBV7-2 and TRBJ2-5; D may be TRBD1 (7 bases). Germline lookup yields CDR1 SGHTA and CDR2 FQGNSA. V lost 1 base, J lost 5 bases, and 17 bases lay in between. CDR3 length: 16 residues. Complete variable domain (other parts from reference TRBV7-2 and TRBJ2-5): GAGVSQSPSNKVTEKGKDVELRCDPISGHTALYWYRQSLGQGLEFLIYFQGNSAPDKSGLPSDRFSAERTGGSVSTLTIQRTQQEDSAVYLCASSLESPGGWETQYFGPGTRLLVL.

The J gene is TRBJ2-1, the V gene TRBV6-2 or TRBV6-3; 7 bases agree with TRBD1. V dropped 7 bases and J dropped 1; count of bases not matched to a gene: 4. From germline, CDR1 is MNHEY and CDR2 SVGEGT. The CDR3 extends over 14 amino acids. The CDR3 DNA follows: TGTGCCAGCACCTTGACAGGGTCCTACAATGAGCAGTTCTTC. It translates to CASTLTGSYNEQFF.

V gene TRBV28 combines with J gene TRBJ1-2; no definite D call. The germline CDR1 and CDR2 sequences are MDHEN and SYDVKM. The germline V and J ends were trimmed by 8 bases and 0 bases, with 10 bases remaining between them. The CDR3 consists of 13 residues. CDR3 loop: CASGNWANYGYTF. The CDR3 region has the DNA TGTGCCAGCGGGAACTGGGCTAACTATGGCTACACCTTC.

This clonotype has only a few counts. The V call is TRBV4-2, the J call TRBJ2-3, with TRBD2 identical over 8 bases. Germline V gives CDR1 LGHNA, CDR2 YNFKEQ. The length of the CDR3 is 17 residues. Trimming took 4 bases from V and 0 from J; bases not matched to a gene: 9. CDR3 DNA: TGTGCCAGCAGCCCCGGTACTAGCGGCTCTAGCACAGATACGCAGTATTTT. This encodes CASSPGTSGSSTDTQYF.

This rearrangement joins TRBV20-1 to TRBJ2-1; D is perhaps TRBD2 (5 bases). Looked up from germline, CDR1 is DFQATT and CDR2 is SNEGSKA (reference sequence). The CDR3 covers 14 residues. Trimming removed 6 bases at V and 6 bases at J, with 18 bases between. For the CDR3, the DNA is TGCAGTGCGGAGGCGACTACCAAAATCAATGAGCAGTTCTTC. Protein product: CSAEATTKINEQFF.